The text below deals with one T cell receptor (beta chain). These data are taken from a study of blood T cell repertoires in COVID-19. Study-wide background: PBMCs, B-cell-depleted T cells, or T cells provided the cDNA or gDNA that made up the material.

The authors' processing: Reference gene primers were amplified, and this amplification served to estimate nucleated cell counts. Clones were read by immunoSEQ multiplex PCR, and TCRdb kept only the in-frame ones, dropping some. Clonal size and the V and J genes are those of that table, whereas D and trimming came from the DNA. The profile shows about 98,000 clones, roughly 82% of them singletons. CDR1 and CDR2 from the germline V gene are LNHDA and SQIVND (reference sequence). The CDR3 totals 13 residues. J was trimmed by 10 bases and V by 5 bases; bases with no gene match: 7. The TCR was taken from a man aged 65-85 years with active or convalescent COVID-19. Sample: peripheral blood. The rearrangement uses TRBV19 and TRBJ2-1; 8 positions agree with TRBD1. The CDR3 region has the DNA TGTGCCAGTAGTCGGACAGGGAATGACGAGCAGTTCTTC. Its protein product is CASSRTGNDEQFF.